The 3 T cell receptor beta chains below all came from one sample that was sequenced in a study of cytomegalovirus exposure and HLA in healthy donors. The study ran its PCR with 60 Vbeta and 13 Jbeta primers. The protocol was immunoSEQ multiplex PCR, while the TCRdb copy is restricted to in-frame clones and leaves out a portion. In the table there are around 150,000 clones, about 80% of which are singletons. The sample comprised PBMCs. These receptors were collected from a male donor in good health and CMV-seronegative.

Only a few counts were recorded for this clone. The chain uses TRBV7-2 and TRBJ1-5, with a tentative D call TRBD1 (6 bases). Trimming left V 5 bases short and J 7 bases short, with 12 bases between. The CDR3 length is 13 residues. Looked up from germline, CDR1 is SGHTA and CDR2 is FQGNSA. The CDR3 bases are TGTGCCAGCAGCGTGGGACAATCCCAGCCCCAGCATTTT. As protein: CASSVGQSQPQHF.

This clone has just a few counts. The chain recombines TRBV5-4 with TRBJ1-2; 9 bases align to TRBD1. Germline lookup yields CDR1 SGHNT and CDR2 YYREEE (reference sequence). The CDR3 consists of 13 residues. Trimming cost V 4 bases and J 5 bases; bases outside gene matches: 3. CDR3 sequence reads: CASSPDRGYGYTF. In DNA form, the CDR3 reads TGTGCCAGCAGCCCGGACAGGGGTTATGGCTACACCTTC.

The CDR3 bases are TGTGCCAGCTTAGTCGGACAGGGGTCAGGGGAGCTGTTTTTT. Its protein is CASLVGQGSGELFF. The gene calls are TRBV2 and TRBJ2-2; 9 bases match TRBD1. Germline-derived CDR1 and CDR2 are SNHLY and FYNNEI. Trimming cost V 8 bases and J 8 bases; bases outside gene matches: 9. This CDR3 region has 14 residues.